What follows are 19 T cell receptor beta chains derived from one specimen sequenced in a study of radiation and T cells in renal cell carcinoma. Treatment denoted: 15 Gy SBRT to primary tumor, nephrectomy 4 weeks later. Clones were read by immunoSEQ multiplex PCR, and TCRdb kept only the in-frame ones, dropping some. This sample has 5,200 or so clones, with around three fifths found just once. The sample here was tumor tissue, taken from a patient whose treatment included radiotherapy and nephrectomy. These receptors were taken from a man aged 60 to 69 with renal cell carcinoma.

The rearrangement uses TRBV19 and TRBJ1-1, with D maybe TRBD1 (6 bases). The length of the CDR3 is 16 residues. Germline V lookup: CDR1 LNHDA, CDR2 SQIVND (reference sequence). The V gene lost 2 bases and the J gene lost 1 base, with 14 bases spanning the gap. As DNA, the CDR3 is TGTGCCAGTAGTATAATCGGGGCAGGGGCGAACACTGAAGCTTTCTTT. Amino acid sequence: CASSIIGAGANTEAFF.

This chain connects TRBV5-5 to TRBJ2-1; 9 positions match TRBD2. Germline lookup yields CDR1 SGHKS and CDR2 YYEKEE (reference sequence). The junction had 23 bases not matched to a gene; V was cut back by 3 bases and J by 7 bases. This CDR3 is 20 amino acids long. The CDR3 protein is CASSWGRDSQVAGEENEQFF. The CDR3 DNA follows: TGTGCCAGCAGCTGGGGGCGGGACAGCCAGGTAGCGGGAGAGGAAAATGAGCAGTTCTTC.

The chain has TRBV7-2 and TRBJ1-5; the D gene is possibly TRBD1 (5 bases). Trimming stripped 4 bases from V and 1 base from J, with 11 bases between. Germline V lookup: CDR1 SGHTA, CDR2 FQGNSA. This CDR3 has 15 amino acids. CDR3 sequence: CASSSWGGSNQPQHF. The CDR3 DNA follows: TGTGCCAGCAGCTCCTGGGGGGGAAGCAATCAGCCCCAGCATTTT.

This clone occurred once. V usage is TRBV29-1 and J usage is TRBJ2-6; tentative D call: TRBD1 (5 bases). The CDR3 is 13 residues long. Germline V gene lookup returns CDR1 SQVTM and CDR2 ANQGSEA. V dropped 5 bases and J dropped 4 bases, with 9 bases sitting between them. The CDR3 DNA reads as TGCAGCGTTTCAGGGCCCGGGGCCAACGTCCTGACTTTC. Protein: CSVSGPGANVLTF.

This chain connects TRBV6-5 to TRBJ2-1, with 7 bases lining up with TRBD2. Looked up from germline, CDR1 is MNHEY and CDR2 is SVGAGI. Trimming removed 5 bases from V and 2 bases from J; junction bases left unmatched: 6. This CDR3 spans 15 amino acids. The CDR3 region is CASSGSGIPYNEQFF. The CDR3 bases are TGTGCCAGCAGTGGGAGCGGGATCCCCTACAATGAGCAGTTCTTC.

The CDR3 DNA follows: TGTGCCAGCACCCGGGATGGGGGGTCCTACGAGCAGTACTTC. Encoded protein: CASTRDGGSYEQYF. The V and J genes are TRBV7-2 and TRBJ2-7, with D perhaps matching TRBD2 (6 bases). The CDR3 is 14 residues long. Germline values: CDR1 SGHTA, CDR2 FQGNSA. Deletions cut 7 bases from V and 1 base from J, with 14 bases between.

This clone was seen a few times. This sequence joins TRBV20-1 and TRBJ1-2; D unclear. The V end was cut by 6 bases, the J end by 2 bases, with 7 bases between. Germline CDR1 is DFQATT and CDR2 is SNEGSKA (reference sequence). This CDR3 has 11 amino acids. CDR3 sequence (DNA): TGCAGTGCCAATAGGAACTATGGCTACACCTTC. Its protein is CSANRNYGYTF.

The chain has TRBV7-2 and TRBJ1-2; no firm D call. The CDR3 length is 14 residues. The germline V gene has CDR1 SGHTA and CDR2 FQGNSA. V was clipped by 1 base and J by 4 bases, with 10 bases between them. CDR3 in amino acids: CASSLGTEGYGYTF. The CDR3 region has the DNA TGTGCCAGCAGCTTAGGGACTGAGGGCTATGGCTACACCTTC.

By frequency in the sample, this clone is large (0.1 to 1%). This rearrangement joins TRBV2 to TRBJ2-7, with 7 bases matching TRBD1. In germline, CDR1 is SNHLY, CDR2 FYNNEI. There are 17 residues in the CDR3. Trimming cost V 2 bases and J 2 bases; bases outside gene matches: 12. The CDR3 region is CASSETTPTGLTYEQYF. CDR3 nucleotide sequence: TGTGCCAGCAGTGAAACAACCCCGACAGGGCTTACCTACGAGCAGTACTTC.

The gene calls are TRBV7-2 and TRBJ1-5, with TRBD1 as a possible D gene (5 bases). CDR1 SGHTA and CDR2 FQGNSA come from the germline V gene. This CDR3 region has 15 residues. V lost 2 bases and J lost 6, with 14 bases in between. The CDR3 DNA reads as TGTGCCAGCAGCTTATATCGAGGGGAGGGTCAGCCCCAGCATTTT. Amino acids: CASSLYRGEGQPQHF.

The rearrangement uses TRBV18 and TRBJ2-2; D unresolved. The CDR3 extends over 12 amino acids. Trimming took off 3 bases at V and 3 bases at J, with 2 bases between the two ends. In germline, CDR1 is KGHSH, CDR2 LQKENI. The DNA for the CDR3 is TGTGCCAGCTCACCTGACACCGGGGAGCTGTTTTTT. Amino acids: CASSPDTGELFF.

The J gene is TRBJ2-3, the V gene TRBV18, with 10 bases that match TRBD2. Trimming took 3 bases from V and 5 from J; bases not matched to a gene: 8. Looked up from germline, CDR1 is KGHSH and CDR2 is LQKENI. The CDR3 covers 16 residues. The CDR3 reads CASSPGAGGPQDTQYF. In DNA form, the CDR3 reads TGTGCCAGCTCACCTGGAGCGGGAGGGCCCCAAGATACGCAGTATTTT.

Judged by abundance, this clone is large. The rearrangement uses TRBV7-9 and TRBJ1-5; possible D gene TRBD1, 5 bases. The V and J ends lost 5 bases and 2 bases respectively, with 13 bases between them. Per the germline V gene, CDR1 is SEHNR and CDR2 is FQNEAQ (reference sequence). The CDR3 covers 15 residues. Written as DNA, the CDR3 is TGTGCCAGCAGCATGACAGCTGCGGGCAATCAGCCCCAGCATTTT. It translates to CASSMTAAGNQPQHF.

V gene TRBV7-2 combines with J gene TRBJ2-1; 10 bases are a match to TRBD1. CDR3 length: 17 amino acids. Per germline, CDR1 SGHTA and CDR2 FQGNSA. V lost 4 bases to trimming and J lost 4 bases; unmatched junction nucleotides: 10. CDR3 in DNA: TGTGCCAGCAGCTCGGACAGGGGGATATCGGGATACAATGAGCAGTTCTTC. It is translated as CASSSDRGISGYNEQFF.

The CDR3, as DNA: TGCAGCGTCCTATACAATGATGGAAACACCATATATTTT. This codes for CSVLYNDGNTIYF. The chain is built from TRBV29-1 and TRBJ1-3, with no clear D. The CDR3 spans 13 residues. Per the germline V gene, CDR1 is SQVTM and CDR2 is ANQGSEA. V gave up 6 bases and J gave up 3 bases, with 12 bases separating them.

The rearrangement links TRBV27 to TRBJ1-6; D is possibly TRBD1 (5 bases). The CDR3 totals 13 residues. The germline V gene has CDR1 MNHEY and CDR2 SMNVEV (reference sequence). The V end lost 2 bases, the J end lost 11 bases, and 10 bases lay between the germline ends. CDR3 residues: CASSLGGTAPLHF. In DNA, the CDR3 is TGTGCCAGCAGTTTAGGCGGGACGGCACCCCTCCACTTT.

This clone turned up a few times. The chain recombines TRBV6-6 with TRBJ1-5, with unresolved D. V dropped 5 bases and J dropped 9 bases, with 11 bases sitting between them. The length of the CDR3 is 12 residues. Germline lookup yields CDR1 MNHNY and CDR2 SVGAGI (reference sequence). In DNA form, the CDR3 reads TGTGCCAGCAGTCTAACGGTTGGGCCCCAGCATTTT. Its translation is CASSLTVGPQHF.

There are a few counts of this clone. The rearrangement links TRBV7-9 to TRBJ1-3, with D uncertain. The CDR3 contains 12 residues. Per germline, CDR1 SEHNR and CDR2 FQNEAQ (reference sequence). V was cut by 5 bases and J by 7 bases, with 9 bases left in between. CDR3 nucleotide sequence: TGTGCCAGCAGCCTACAACTGAACACCATATATTTT. Amino acids: CASSLQLNTIYF.

The CDR3 DNA sequence: TGTGCCAGCAGCGTAGGCTTCAGGAGGGATCAGCCCCAGCATTTT. Amino acid sequence: CASSVGFRRDQPQHF. The chain couples TRBV9 to TRBJ1-5, with unresolved D. Germline V gene lookup returns CDR1 SGDLS and CDR2 YYNGEE. This CDR3 is built from 15 residues. V gave up 0 bases and J gave up 5 bases, with 12 bases separating them.